Included here is one T cell receptor beta chain sequence, with context. Germline lookup yields CDR1 MDHEN and CDR2 SYDVKM. The CDR3 extends over 14 amino acids. With 4 bases clipped from V and 6 bases from J, the junction kept 4 bases outside the gene matches. These data are taken from a study of shared clonotypes between healthy human individuals. In the original workflow: Filtering differed, since immunoSEQ gave only junction sequences and no quality scores. TCRdb's table, derived via immunoSEQ multiplex PCR, lists solely in-frame clones and lacks some. D and trimming come from the DNA, and the V and J calls and clone size come from that table. The sample has around 510,000 clones; roughly 95% are singletons.

The sequencing input was naive CD4+ T cells sorted from blood. The subset is: CD45RA+ positively selected. This clonotype was sampled from a woman in her twenties or thirties in good health. J is TRBJ2-7 and V is TRBV28; 12 bases align to TRBD2. The CDR3 region has the DNA TGTGCCAGCAGTTCGACTAGCGGGAGTCCCGAGCAGTACTTC. Translated, it gives CASSSTSGSPEQYF.